The sequence of this TCR beta chain was determined in a study of blood T cell repertoires in COVID-19. Study-wide context: Samples representing acute and convalescent COVID-19 were sourced from the United States, Italy and Spain. PBMCs, B-cell-depleted T cells, or T cells provided the cDNA or gDNA that made up the material.

CDR1 MDHEN and CDR2 SYDVKM come from the germline V gene. The ends lost 4 bases at V and 1 base at J; junction bases unmatched: 8. This CDR3 has 16 residues. Original methodology: Nucleated cell counts were estimated from reference gene primer amplification. The assay was immunoSEQ multiplex PCR, and TCRdb's table has in-frame clones only and misses some. That table furnishes V, J and clone size, whereas the DNA furnished D and trimming. The table records about 44,000 clones, over 80% of them present only once. The TCR originated in a woman between 35 and 50 years old with acute or convalescent COVID-19. What was sequenced was peripheral blood. This chain connects TRBV28 to TRBJ2-3; the match to TRBD1 covers 7 bases. The CDR3 loop reads CASSWKGDSRTDTQYF. The CDR3 DNA is TGTGCCAGCAGTTGGAAAGGGGACAGCCGCACAGATACGCAGTATTTT.